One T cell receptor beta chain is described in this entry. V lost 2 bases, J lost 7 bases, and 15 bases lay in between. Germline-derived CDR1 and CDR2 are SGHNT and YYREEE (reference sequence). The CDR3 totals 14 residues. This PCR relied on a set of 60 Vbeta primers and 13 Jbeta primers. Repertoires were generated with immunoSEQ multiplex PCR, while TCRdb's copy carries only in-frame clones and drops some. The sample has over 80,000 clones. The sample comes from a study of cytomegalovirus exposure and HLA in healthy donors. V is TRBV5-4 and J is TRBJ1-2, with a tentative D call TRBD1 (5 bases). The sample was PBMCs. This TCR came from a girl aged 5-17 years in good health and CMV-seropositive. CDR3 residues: CASSFSGGLGGYTF. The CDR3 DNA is TGTGCCAGCAGCTTCTCGGGGGGGTTGGGTGGCTACACCTTC. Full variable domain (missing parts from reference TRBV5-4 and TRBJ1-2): ETGVTQSPTHLIKTRGQQVTLRCSSQSGHNTVSWYQQALGQGPQFIFQYYREEENGRGNFPPRFSGLQFPNYSSELNVNALELDDSALYLCASSFSGGLGGYTFGSGTRLTVV.